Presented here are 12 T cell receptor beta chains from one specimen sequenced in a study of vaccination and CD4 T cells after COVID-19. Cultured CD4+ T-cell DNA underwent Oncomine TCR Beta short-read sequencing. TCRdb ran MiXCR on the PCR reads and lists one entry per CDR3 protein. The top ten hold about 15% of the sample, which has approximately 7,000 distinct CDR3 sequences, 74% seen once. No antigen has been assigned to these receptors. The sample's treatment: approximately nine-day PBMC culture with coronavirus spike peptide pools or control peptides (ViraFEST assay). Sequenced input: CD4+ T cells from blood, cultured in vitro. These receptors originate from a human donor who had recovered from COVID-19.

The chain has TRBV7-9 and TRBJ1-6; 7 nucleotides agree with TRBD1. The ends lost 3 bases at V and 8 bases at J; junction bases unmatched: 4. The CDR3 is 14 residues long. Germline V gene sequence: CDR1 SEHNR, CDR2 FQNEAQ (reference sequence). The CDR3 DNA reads TGTGCCAGCAGCTTTCGAACAGGGGATTCACCCCTCCACTTT. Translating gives CASSFRTGDSPLHF.

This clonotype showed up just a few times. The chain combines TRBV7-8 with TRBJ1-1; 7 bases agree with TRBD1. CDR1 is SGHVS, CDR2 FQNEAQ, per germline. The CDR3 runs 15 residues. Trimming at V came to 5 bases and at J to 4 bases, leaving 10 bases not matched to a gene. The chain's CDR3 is CASSLTQGFGTEAFF. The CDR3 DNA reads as TGTGCCAGCAGCCTCACACAGGGGTTTGGCACTGAAGCTTTCTTT.

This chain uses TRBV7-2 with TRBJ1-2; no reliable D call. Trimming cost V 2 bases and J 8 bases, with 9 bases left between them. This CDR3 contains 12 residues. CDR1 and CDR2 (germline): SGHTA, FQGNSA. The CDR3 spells CASSLTSLGYTF. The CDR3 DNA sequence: TGTGCCAGCAGCTTAACGTCCCTGGGCTACACCTTC.

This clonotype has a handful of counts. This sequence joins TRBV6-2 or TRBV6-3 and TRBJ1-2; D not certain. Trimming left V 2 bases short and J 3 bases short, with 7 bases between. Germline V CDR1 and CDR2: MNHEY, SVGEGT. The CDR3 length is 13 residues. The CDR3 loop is CASSYGPDYGYTF. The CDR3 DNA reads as TGTGCCAGCAGTTACGGGCCGGACTATGGCTACACCTTC.

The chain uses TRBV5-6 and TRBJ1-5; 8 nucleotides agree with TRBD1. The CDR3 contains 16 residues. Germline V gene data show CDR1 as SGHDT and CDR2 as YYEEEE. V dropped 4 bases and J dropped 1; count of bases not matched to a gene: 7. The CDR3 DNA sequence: TGTGCCAGCAGCCGCTGGGGACAGGAAAGCAATCAGCCCCAGCATTTT. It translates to CASSRWGQESNQPQHF. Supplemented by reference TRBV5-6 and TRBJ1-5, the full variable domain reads DAGVTQSPTHLIKTRGQQVTLRCSPKSGHDTVSWYQQALGQGPQFIFQYYEEEERQRGNFPDRFSGHQFPNYSSELNVNALLLGDSALYLCASSRWGQESNQPQHFGDGTRLSIL.

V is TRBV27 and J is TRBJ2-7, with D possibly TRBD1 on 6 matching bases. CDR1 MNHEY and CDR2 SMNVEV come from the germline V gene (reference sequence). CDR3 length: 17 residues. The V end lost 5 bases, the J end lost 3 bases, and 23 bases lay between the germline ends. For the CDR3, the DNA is TGTGCCAGCAGTCTACGGCCGGTGACAGGCAGGAACTACGAGCAGTACTTC. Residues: CASSLRPVTGRNYEQYF.

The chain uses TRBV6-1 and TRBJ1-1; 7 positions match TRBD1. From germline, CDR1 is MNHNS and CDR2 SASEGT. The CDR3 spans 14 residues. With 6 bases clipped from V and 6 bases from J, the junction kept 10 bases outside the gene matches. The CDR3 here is CASRGTAKTPEAFF. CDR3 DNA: TGTGCCAGCAGAGGGACAGCCAAAACACCTGAAGCTTTCTTT.

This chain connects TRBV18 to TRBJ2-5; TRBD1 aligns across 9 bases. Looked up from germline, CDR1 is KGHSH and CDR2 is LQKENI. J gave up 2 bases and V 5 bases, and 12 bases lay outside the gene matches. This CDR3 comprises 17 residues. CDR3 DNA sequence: TGTGCCAGCTCATCCCGGGGACAGGGAGTTGTACAAGAGACCCAGTACTTC. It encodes CASSSRGQGVVQETQYF.

The CDR3 coding sequence is TGTGCCACCAGCAGTAACCGAGGGTCGAACACTGAAGCTTTCTTT. The encoded protein is CATSSNRGSNTEAFF. This rearrangement joins TRBV15 to TRBJ1-1; D ambiguous. Trimming pared 3 bases from V and 1 base from J, leaving 12 bases between. Germline V gene lookup returns CDR1 LNHNV and CDR2 YYDKDF (reference sequence). This CDR3 has 15 residues.

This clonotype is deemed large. CDR3 nucleotide sequence: TGTGCCAGCAGCCGGACAGTCTATGGCTACACCTTC. It codes for CASSRTVYGYTF. The chain uses TRBV6-2 or TRBV6-3 and TRBJ1-2, with a possible D match to TRBD1 (6 bases). The length of the CDR3 is 12 residues. The germline CDR1 and CDR2 sequences are MNHEY and SVGEGT. With 6 bases removed from V and 4 bases from J, the gap between germline ends came to 9 bases.

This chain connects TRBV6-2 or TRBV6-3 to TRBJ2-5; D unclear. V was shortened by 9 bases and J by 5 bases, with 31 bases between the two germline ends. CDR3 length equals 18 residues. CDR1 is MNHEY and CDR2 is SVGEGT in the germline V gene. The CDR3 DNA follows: TGTGCCAGTTCTAACATCCCTGGGCCCCTACGACTTAGGGAGACCCAGTACTTC. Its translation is CASSNIPGPLRLRETQYF.

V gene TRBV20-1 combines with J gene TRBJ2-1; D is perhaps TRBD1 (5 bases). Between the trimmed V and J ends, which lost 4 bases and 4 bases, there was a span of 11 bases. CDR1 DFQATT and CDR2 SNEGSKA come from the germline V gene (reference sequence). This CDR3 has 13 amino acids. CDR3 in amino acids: CSAIVPGYNEQFF. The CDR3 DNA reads TGCAGTGCTATAGTGCCAGGGTACAATGAGCAGTTCTTC.